The clone carrying this T cell receptor (beta chain) was recorded a few times. Its antigen remains unknown. Frozen PBMC stocks contributed around 2 micrograms of genomic DNA to the TCR beta libraries. The data stem from a study of cytotoxic CD8 clonotypes in ibrutinib-treated CLL. On the study more broadly: Following treatment for a median around twelve months, range 6 to 36, response samples were then taken. The study, taken as a whole, reports: Public clonotypes showed up rarely, and on treatment they shrank or held steady.

This CDR3 has 12 residues. Germline V gene sequence: CDR1 MNHNS, CDR2 SASEGT. V was cut by 1 base and J by 5 bases, with 5 bases left in between. Generated by immunoSEQ multiplex PCR, the TCRdb table keeps only in-frame clones and is missing some. The table has tens of thousands of clones, approximately 57% seen once. This TCR derives from a human donor with chronic lymphocytic leukemia. Sequencing used PBMCs, obtained after 12 months of ibrutinib treatment. V and J are TRBV6-1 and TRBJ2-5, with D tentatively TRBD2 (5 bases). CDR3 protein: CASSEGEETQYF. In DNA, the CDR3 is TGTGCCAGCAGTGAAGGGGAGGAGACCCAGTACTTC.